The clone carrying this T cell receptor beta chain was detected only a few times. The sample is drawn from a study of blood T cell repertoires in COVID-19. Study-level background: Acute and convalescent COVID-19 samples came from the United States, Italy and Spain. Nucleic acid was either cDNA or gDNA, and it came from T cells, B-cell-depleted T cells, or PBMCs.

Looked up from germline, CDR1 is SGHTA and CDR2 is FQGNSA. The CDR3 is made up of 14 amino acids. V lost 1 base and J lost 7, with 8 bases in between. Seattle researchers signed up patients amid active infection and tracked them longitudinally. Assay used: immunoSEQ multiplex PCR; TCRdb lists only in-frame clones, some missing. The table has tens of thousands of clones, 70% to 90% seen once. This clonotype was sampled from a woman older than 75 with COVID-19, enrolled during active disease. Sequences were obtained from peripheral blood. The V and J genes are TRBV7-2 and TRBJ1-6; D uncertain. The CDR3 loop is CASSLGQWNSPLHF. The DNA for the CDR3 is TGTGCCAGCAGCTTAGGGCAGTGGAATTCACCCCTCCACTTT.